This T cell receptor (beta chain) was identified during a study of blood T cell repertoires in COVID-19. Overall study context: Sources were T cells, B-cell-depleted T cells, or PBMCs; the material itself was cDNA or gDNA.

The table lists this clone with a few counts. Sequencing was performed with immunoSEQ multiplex PCR; in TCRdb, only in-frame clones are kept and a portion is missing. This table has roughly 100,000 clones, 65% to 90% appearing once. This sequence was found in a woman aged 80 or over with acute or convalescent COVID-19. Sequenced: peripheral blood.

As DNA, the CDR3 is TGTGCCAGCGCGTTACGCAGGGGAGACACTGAAGCTTTCTTT. Translating gives CASALRRGDTEAFF. This sequence joins TRBV10-3 and TRBJ1-1; possibly TRBD1 for D (6 bases). Germline-derived CDR1 and CDR2 are ENHRY and SYGVKD. CDR3 length equals 14 residues. V lost 10 bases to trimming and J lost 3 bases, with 18 bases between them.